One and the same sample provided the 27 T cell receptor beta chains below, sequenced in a study of cytomegalovirus exposure and HLA in healthy donors. A multiplex PCR was run with 60 Vbeta primers and 13 Jbeta primers. Repertoires were generated with immunoSEQ multiplex PCR, while TCRdb's copy carries only in-frame clones and drops some. The data show 200,000 or so clones, with 82% seen just once and roughly 0.098% held by the top ten. The sample consisted of PBMCs. These receptor sequences come from a boy aged 2 to 9 in good health and CMV-seronegative.

The genes are TRBV6-1 and TRBJ2-7; possible D gene TRBD2, 7 bases. The length of the CDR3 is 18 residues. Germline V gene sequence: CDR1 MNHNS, CDR2 SASEGT. V was clipped by 2 bases and J by 0 bases, with 20 bases between them. In DNA, the CDR3 is TGTGCCAGCAGTGAATATGGCTGGTTAGGGGGGGCCTCCTACGAGCAGTACTTC. Protein sequence: CASSEYGWLGGASYEQYF.

The genes are TRBV6-5 and TRBJ1-2, with D perhaps matching TRBD1 (6 bases). Per germline, CDR1 MNHEY and CDR2 SVGAGI. This CDR3 is built from 15 residues. V gave up 7 bases and J gave up 5 bases, with 20 bases separating them. The CDR3 region is CASTRTALSGYGYTF. The CDR3, as DNA: TGTGCCAGCACGCGGACAGCCCTCTCGGGGTATGGCTACACCTTC.

V gene TRBV30 combines with J gene TRBJ1-6, with TRBD1 matching 7 bases. Germline V gene lookup returns CDR1 GTSNPN and CDR2 SVGIG (reference sequence). Trimming cost V 1 base and J 0 bases; bases outside gene matches: 9. The CDR3 spans 18 residues. This CDR3 reads CAWSAPGQPYSYNSPLHF. The CDR3 DNA is TGTGCCTGGAGTGCACCGGGACAGCCCTACTCCTATAATTCACCCCTCCACTTT.

The chain joins TRBV5-4 to TRBJ2-5; 9 bases are shared with TRBD2. CDR3 length: 16 amino acids. The germline gives CDR1 SGHNT, CDR2 YYREEE (reference sequence). The V segment lost 4 bases and the J segment 5 bases; nucleotides outside the gene matches: 12. In nucleotides, the CDR3 is TGTGCCAGCAGCCTCCAGGGGCGGGGGGGCCAGGAGACCCAGTACTTC. Its translation: CASSLQGRGGQETQYF.

The CDR3 sequence is CASSQGGGREAFF. The CDR3 region has the DNA TGCGCCAGCAGCCAGGGGGGTGGTCGGGAAGCTTTCTTT. The V call is TRBV4-1, the J call TRBJ1-1; tentatively, D is TRBD1 (5 bases). Trimming shortened V by 3 bases and J by 8 bases, and 13 bases separated the two germline ends. Per germline, CDR1 MGHRA and CDR2 YSYEKL. The CDR3 covers 13 residues.

This sequence joins TRBV27 and TRBJ2-7, with TRBD1 as a possible D gene (5 bases). Trimming took 2 bases from V and 3 from J, leaving 14 bases between them. This CDR3 spans 15 amino acids. The germline V gene encodes CDR1 MNHEY and CDR2 SMNVEV (reference sequence). For the CDR3, the DNA is TGTGCCAGCAGTTTAGTCCCTCGACAGCACTACGAGCAGTACTTC. Residues: CASSLVPRQHYEQYF.

There are a few counts of this clone. The chain has TRBV23-1 and TRBJ1-4, with TRBD1 matching over 7 bases. TRBV23-1 is designated an ORF whose function remains uncertain. This CDR3 is 16 amino acids long. The trim removed 0 bases at V and 6 bases at J, leaving 7 bases unmatched. This CDR3 reads CASSQSWRQGDEKLFF. The CDR3 nucleotides are TGCGCCAGCAGTCAATCGTGGAGACAGGGAGATGAAAAACTGTTTTTT.

In this sample, this clone turned up a few times. This chain joins TRBV9 and TRBJ2-7, with D tentatively TRBD1 (5 bases). In germline, CDR1 is SGDLS, CDR2 YYNGEE. Trimming took off 0 bases at V and 4 bases at J, with 20 bases between the two ends. CDR3 length: 17 amino acids. CDR3 sequence reads: CASSVALTRPTVYEQYF. The DNA for the CDR3 is TGTGCCAGCAGCGTAGCCCTGACAAGGCCGACAGTATACGAGCAGTACTTC.

This chain links TRBV23-1 with TRBJ1-1; 7 bases agree with TRBD1. TRBV23-1 belongs to the ORF category, with a function that is uncertain. This CDR3 has 14 residues. The ends lost 11 bases at V and 2 bases at J; junction bases unmatched: 11. The CDR3 nucleotides are TGCGCCCGGAATACGGGACAGCCCAACACTGAAGCTTTCTTT. This sequence encodes CARNTGQPNTEAFF.

This clone was picked up one time. The chain combines TRBV5-1 with TRBJ2-1; 9 bases fit TRBD1. The V gene's germline CDR1 is SGHRS and CDR2 YFSETQ. The CDR3 extends over 15 amino acids. V lost 4 bases and J lost 7; bases outside the gene matches: 9. CDR3 in DNA: TGCGCCAGCAGCCAAGGGACAGGGATAAAGAATGAGCAGTTCTTC. Protein: CASSQGTGIKNEQFF.

The gene calls are TRBV6-1 and TRBJ2-1, with D possibly matching TRBD1 (5 bases). Germline lookup yields CDR1 MNHNS and CDR2 SASEGT. The CDR3 has 13 amino acids. The ends were cut back, 8 bases at V and 0 bases at J, with 8 bases in the middle. The CDR3 DNA sequence: TGTGCCAGCGACGGACACTCCTACAATGAGCAGTTCTTC. Translating gives CASDGHSYNEQFF.

The V call is TRBV6-5, the J call TRBJ2-6, with D unclear. Trimming removed 7 bases at V and 4 bases at J, with 11 bases between. From germline, CDR1 is MNHEY and CDR2 SVGAGI. The CDR3 has 14 residues. The CDR3 DNA follows: TGTGCCAGCATCCCAGCAGCGGGGGCCAACGTCCTGACTTTC. Protein sequence: CASIPAAGANVLTF.

The chain has TRBV10-3 and TRBJ1-4, with D hard to call. This CDR3 has 13 amino acids. From germline, CDR1 is ENHRY and CDR2 SYGVKD. Trimming took off 4 bases at V and 8 bases at J, with 11 bases between the two ends. This chain's CDR3 is CAISGAGLEKLFF. The CDR3 region has the DNA TGTGCCATCAGTGGGGCGGGATTGGAAAAACTGTTTTTT.

The gene calls are TRBV11-3 and TRBJ2-1, with D perhaps matching TRBD1 (6 bases). Germline V gives CDR1 SGHNT, CDR2 YENEEA. Deletions cut 8 bases from V and 0 bases from J, with 8 bases between. The length of the CDR3 is 13 residues. CDR3: CASGQSSYNEQFF. CDR3 DNA sequence: TGTGCCAGCGGACAGAGCTCCTACAATGAGCAGTTCTTC.

The chain recombines TRBV5-5 with TRBJ2-5; D is unclear. Germline V CDR1 and CDR2: SGHKS, YYEKEE (reference sequence). V was cut by 6 bases and J by 1 base, with 7 bases left in between. CDR3 size: 12 residues. CDR3 loop: CASNTVQETQYF. DNA of the CDR3: TGTGCCAGCAATACAGTCCAAGAGACCCAGTACTTC.

In DNA form, the CDR3 reads TGTGCCAGCAGCCCGCGACCTGGGAGCCACGAGCAGTACTTC. Its translation is CASSPRPGSHEQYF. The chain uses TRBV5-4 and TRBJ2-7; perhaps TRBD2 as D (5 bases). Germline CDR1 and CDR2: SGHNT and YYREEE (reference sequence). The ends were cut back, 4 bases at V and 5 bases at J, with 16 bases in the middle. This CDR3 has 14 residues.

This clone was observed a handful of times. The chain is built from TRBV19 and TRBJ1-1, with 7 bases aligning to TRBD1. The junction had 4 bases not matched to a gene; V was cut back by 3 bases and J by 3 bases. CDR1 and CDR2 (germline): LNHDA, SQIVND (reference sequence). The CDR3 is made up of 14 amino acids. The CDR3 DNA reads as TGTGCCAGTAGTATTATTGACAGGGACACTGAAGCTTTCTTT. Translating gives CASSIIDRDTEAFF.

The chain recombines TRBV6-5 with TRBJ1-2, with D uncertain. Germline V gene lookup returns CDR1 MNHEY and CDR2 SVGAGI. Trimming removed 5 bases from V and 4 bases from J, with 14 bases in between. The CDR3 has 14 residues. The chain's CDR3 is CASSRGREIYGYTF. The CDR3 bases are TGTGCCAGCAGTCGAGGGCGGGAAATCTATGGCTACACCTTC.

The chain joins TRBV5-4 to TRBJ2-7, with a possible D match to TRBD2 (5 bases). Trimming took off 2 bases at V and 7 bases at J, with 10 bases between the two ends. This CDR3 comprises 12 residues. The germline V gene has CDR1 SGHNT and CDR2 YYREEE (reference sequence). CDR3 protein: CASSFGRGEQYF. The CDR3 region has the DNA TGTGCCAGCAGCTTCGGACGGGGTGAGCAGTACTTC.

In this sample, this clone turned up a few times. This chain uses TRBV4-2 with TRBJ2-1; TRBD1 matches at 8 bases. Germline V gene data show CDR1 as LGHNA and CDR2 as YNFKEQ. The CDR3 sequence is 16 residues long. Trimming at V came to 3 bases and at J to 2 bases, leaving 6 bases not matched to a gene. The CDR3 DNA reads TGTGCCAGCAGCCAGGAAACAGGGGGTACCTACAATGAGCAGTTCTTC. It is translated as CASSQETGGTYNEQFF.

J is TRBJ1-2 and V is TRBV5-4, with 7 bases fitting TRBD1. CDR3 length: 14 residues. Germline CDR1 and CDR2: SGHNT and YYREEE (reference sequence). V trimming: 4 bases; J trimming: 2 bases; junction bases outside the gene matches: 5. CDR3 coding DNA: TGTGCCAGCAGCCCACAGGGGAGGAACTATGGCTACACCTTC. Translation: CASSPQGRNYGYTF.

The chain combines TRBV9 with TRBJ2-1; 9 bases align to TRBD2. The CDR3 contains 18 residues. Germline CDR1 reads SGDLS; CDR2 reads YYNGEE. With 6 bases clipped from V and 5 bases from J, the junction kept 18 bases outside the gene matches. CDR3 nucleotide sequence: TGTGCCAGCACCCCCCGGGCGGTAGGTAGCGGGGGTCACAATGAGCAGTTCTTC. Protein product: CASTPRAVGSGGHNEQFF.

J is TRBJ1-2 and V is TRBV4-3, with D perhaps matching TRBD1 (5 bases). The V and J ends lost 4 bases and 7 bases respectively, with 22 bases between them. Germline CDR1 and CDR2: LGHNA and YSLEER. This CDR3 spans 16 amino acids. CDR3 protein: CASSRGIGTLQAGYTF. The CDR3 DNA sequence: TGCGCCAGCAGCCGCGGCATAGGAACTTTACAGGCTGGCTACACCTTC.

V usage is TRBV7-9 and J usage is TRBJ1-1; 7 positions match TRBD1. Germline assignment: CDR1 SEHNR and CDR2 FQNEAQ (reference sequence). The CDR3 contains 15 residues. The V gene end was trimmed by 5 bases and the J gene end by 1 base; junction bases not matched to a gene: 7. CDR3 bases: TGTGCCAGCAGCACACTGACAGGGAAGAACACTGAAGCTTTCTTT. Amino acids: CASSTLTGKNTEAFF.

This chain uses TRBV11-3 with TRBJ2-3; possible D gene TRBD2, 5 bases. This CDR3 spans 14 amino acids. Trimming removed 8 bases at V and 0 bases at J, with 12 bases between. Germline assignment: CDR1 SGHNT and CDR2 YENEEA. CDR3: CASSEGESTDTQYF. CDR3 bases: TGTGCCAGCTCAGAGGGAGAGAGCACAGATACGCAGTATTTT.

In this sample, this clone turned up a few times. This chain links TRBV28 with TRBJ1-2, with 9 bases fitting TRBD1. In germline, CDR1 is MDHEN, CDR2 SYDVKM. The trim removed 5 bases at V and 4 bases at J, leaving 5 bases unmatched. The CDR3 length is 14 residues. CDR3 DNA: TGTGCCAGCAGTGTACAGGGGGCGGGCTATGGCTACACCTTC. Translation: CASSVQGAGYGYTF.

The rearrangement links TRBV19 to TRBJ1-2; D unclear. Between the trimmed V and J ends, which lost 2 bases and 0 bases, there was a span of 4 bases. CDR3 length: 13 residues. Germline V gene sequence: CDR1 LNHDA, CDR2 SQIVND (reference sequence). The CDR3 region has the DNA TGTGCCAGTAGTATACTTGCTAACTATGGCTACACCTTC. Encoded protein: CASSILANYGYTF.